What follows are 16 T cell receptor beta chains derived from one specimen sequenced in a study of T cells in Graves' hyperthyroidism and ophthalmopathy. TCR beta CDR3 regions were amplified from RNA transcripts. During a first-round RT-PCR of the TCR CDR3, the HTBI primer set was used. One entry per CDR3 protein results from TCRdb running MiXCR on the multiplex PCR reads. The sample has some 420,000 distinct CDR3 sequences, roughly an eighth seen once. Material for sequencing was blood. The receptors were sampled from a woman aged 18-30 years with Graves' hyperthyroidism.

This clonotype has a handful of counts. The chain uses TRBV12-5 and TRBJ2-6; a weak D match, TRBD2 (6 bases). Germline-derived CDR1 and CDR2 are LGHNT and FRNRAP. This CDR3 comprises 14 residues. Trimming removed 6 bases from V and 2 bases from J, with 8 bases in between. The DNA of the CDR3 is TGTGCTAGTGGCACGGGGGCTGGGGCCAACGTCCTGACTTTC. Protein: CASGTGAGANVLTF.

This clonotype was observed many times. The chain combines TRBV6-1 with TRBJ2-1; 10 bases match TRBD1. The trim removed 6 bases at V and 2 bases at J, leaving 10 bases unmatched. CDR3 size: 17 residues. The germline V gene has CDR1 MNHNS and CDR2 SASEGT. The CDR3 loop reads CASSPDRGRAAYNEQFF. Written as DNA, the CDR3 is TGTGCCAGCAGCCCCGACAGGGGGCGAGCCGCCTACAATGAGCAGTTCTTC.

Concerning this clonotype: A read error may be the cause here, since a much bigger clone is one base away. The chain uses TRBV2 and TRBJ2-4; D remains unclear. V lost 6 bases, J lost 13 bases, and 19 bases lay in between. CDR3 length: 13 residues. The V gene's germline CDR1 is SNHLY and CDR2 FYNNEI. Here the CDR3 DNA reads TGTGCCAGCAGCGACTTAGCCTACAATGAGCAGTACTTC. Its translation: CASSDLAYNEQYF.

This clonotype has a count of ten or more. V and J are TRBV15 and TRBJ2-7; D is perhaps TRBD1 (6 bases). This CDR3 has 13 amino acids. Between the trimmed V and J ends, which lost 5 bases and 1 base, there was a span of 9 bases. CDR1 and CDR2 from the germline V gene are LNHNV and YYDKDF (reference sequence). The CDR3 nucleotides are TGTGCCACCAGCGCCGGACAGTCCTACGAGCAGTACTTC. Its translation is CATSAGQSYEQYF. The variable domain in full, completed from reference TRBV15 and TRBJ2-7, reads DAMVIQNPRYQVTQFGKPVTLSCSQTLNHNVMYWYQQKSSQAPKLLFHYYDKDFNNEADTPDNFQSRRPNTSFCFLDIRSPGLGDTAMYLCATSAGQSYEQYFGPGTRLTVT.

This clonotype was counted only a few times. The V gene is TRBV20-1, the J gene TRBJ2-1, with TRBD2 matching over 7 bases. With 4 bases clipped from V and 13 bases from J, the junction kept 13 bases outside the gene matches. The CDR3 is made up of 13 amino acids. CDR1 DFQATT and CDR2 SNEGSKA come from the germline V gene (reference sequence). The CDR3: CSATPLGRECQFF. CDR3 bases: TGCAGTGCTACGCCCTTAGGGCGGGAGTGTCAGTTCTTC.

The V call is TRBV27, the J call TRBJ2-6; D perhaps matches TRBD1 (5 bases). The CDR3 sequence is 15 residues long. V was cut by 6 bases and J by 0 bases, with 9 bases left in between. The germline CDR1 and CDR2 sequences are MNHEY and SMNVEV (reference sequence). The CDR3 protein is CASRKGLSGANVLTF. CDR3 nucleotide sequence: TGTGCCAGCAGAAAGGGGCTCTCTGGGGCCAACGTCCTGACTTTC.

This chain connects TRBV7-9 to TRBJ2-1; D is possibly TRBD1 or TRBD2 (5 bases each). The CDR3 spans 15 residues. CDR1 is SEHNR, CDR2 FQNEAQ, per germline (reference sequence). Trimming took off 2 bases at V and 3 bases at J, with 11 bases between the two ends. The CDR3 region is CASSLRDGHYNEQFF. The CDR3 region has the DNA TGTGCCAGCAGCTTACGGGACGGGCACTACAATGAGCAGTTCTTC.

In this sample, this clonotype turned up a few times. This chain's CDR3 is CATRDRGSYEQYF. DNA for the CDR3: TGTGCCACGCGGGACAGGGGTTCCTACGAGCAGTACTTC. The J gene is TRBJ2-7, the V gene TRBV19, with TRBD1 identical over 10 bases. Germline values: CDR1 LNHDA, CDR2 SQIVND (reference sequence). This CDR3 is 13 amino acids long. The V and J ends lost 10 bases and 1 base, in that order; junction bases with no gene match: 4.

This clonotype was picked up a small number of times. The chain uses TRBV29-1 and TRBJ1-1; no clear D. Trimming shortened V by 3 bases and J by 1 base, and 6 bases separated the two germline ends. The CDR3 covers 12 residues. Germline CDR1 and CDR2: SQVTM and ANQGSEA. The CDR3 DNA is TGCAGCGTTGATAAAAGGAACACTGAAGCTTTCTTT. Protein sequence: CSVDKRNTEAFF.

In its sample, this clonotype was seen many times. V and J are TRBV6-2 or TRBV6-3 and TRBJ2-1; possibly TRBD2 for D (6 bases). This CDR3 is 14 amino acids long. Per germline, CDR1 MNHEY and CDR2 SVGEGT. V was pared by 5 bases and J by 6 bases, with 14 bases between. The CDR3 is CASSPGLPRNEQFF. The CDR3 DNA follows: TGTGCCAGCAGTCCGGGACTGCCCCGCAATGAGCAGTTCTTC.

This clonotype was detected only a few times. This chain joins TRBV5-1 and TRBJ2-7, with TRBD2 identical over 12 bases. This CDR3 region has 15 residues. In germline, CDR1 is SGHRS, CDR2 YFSETQ. The ends lost 5 bases at V and 3 bases at J; junction bases unmatched: 6. The CDR3 coding sequence is TGCGCCAGCAGACTCGGACTAGCGGGAATCTACGAGCAGTACTTC. It specifies CASRLGLAGIYEQYF. Filled out from reference TRBV5-1 and TRBJ2-7, the complete variable domain reads KAGVTQTPRYLIKTRGQQVTLSCSPISGHRSVSWYQQTPGQGLQFLFEYFSETQRNKGNFPGRFSGRQFSNSRSEMNVSTLELGDSALYLCASRLGLAGIYEQYFGPGTRLTVT.

This clonotype occurred many times. The J gene is TRBJ2-3, the V gene TRBV2; D possibly corresponds to TRBD2 (6 bases). CDR3 length: 16 residues. The germline V gene has CDR1 SNHLY and CDR2 FYNNEI. The V gene lost 7 bases and the J gene lost 0 bases, with 17 bases spanning the gap. In DNA, the CDR3 is TGTGCCAGCATCGACCCGGGACTCCGAAGCACAGATACGCAGTATTTT. The encoded protein is CASIDPGLRSTDTQYF.

In this sample, this clonotype turned up many times. The V and J genes are TRBV5-1 and TRBJ1-2; 9 nucleotides agree with TRBD1. Trimming at V came to 4 bases and at J to 8 bases, leaving 9 bases not matched to a gene. The CDR3 length is 14 residues. CDR1 SGHRS and CDR2 YFSETQ come from the germline V gene. CDR3 nucleotides: TGCGCCAGCAGCCTCGGGACAGGGATGTTGGGCTACACCTTC. This codes for CASSLGTGMLGYTF.

The table lists this clonotype with many counts. The chain has TRBV7-6 and TRBJ1-1, with D tentatively TRBD1 (5 bases). V was cut by 1 base and J by 5 bases, with 23 bases left in between. This CDR3 is built from 18 residues. Germline V gene lookup returns CDR1 SGHVS and CDR2 FNYEAQ. DNA for the CDR3: TGTGCCAGCAGCTTAGAGGCGGTAGGGGCTTCTTGGGGAACTGAAGCTTTCTTT. It specifies CASSLEAVGASWGTEAFF.

This clonotype was seen ten or more times. J is TRBJ2-7 and V is TRBV20-1; 16 bases are shared with TRBD2. After removal of 6 bases from V and 5 bases from J, the junction contained 1 base not matched to a gene. Germline-derived CDR1 and CDR2 are DFQATT and SNEGSKA (reference sequence). The CDR3 has 13 amino acids. The chain's CDR3 is CSAGTSGRDEQYF. In nucleotides, the CDR3 is TGCAGTGCCGGGACTAGCGGGAGGGACGAGCAGTACTTC.

The chain combines TRBV6-1 with TRBJ2-1, with 8 bases aligning to TRBD2. The CDR3 contains 15 residues. CDR1 is MNHNS, CDR2 SASEGT, per germline. The V and J ends lost 2 bases and 5 bases, in that order; junction bases with no gene match: 5. CDR3 nucleotide sequence: TGTGCCAGCAGTGAATCGGCGGGAGGTCACAATGAGCAGTTCTTC. Its protein product is CASSESAGGHNEQFF.